This record covers a single T cell receptor beta chain. Its antigen remains unknown. At one end, the junction sequence differs from germline, possibly due to a read error. These data come from a study of post-analysis software for immune sequencing data. On the study more broadly: Relapsing-remitting, secondary progressive and progressive-relapsing multiple sclerosis courses were included. Study results and limitations: Included in a set of about five TRBV segments more frequent in patients than controls were TRBV5-6, TRBV5-1 and TRBV20-1. In multiple sclerosis, normalized Chao1 diversity was significantly below that of controls. F measure grouped same-batch samples tightly together.

The CDR3 runs 15 residues. Incorporated into the TCR beta cDNA libraries were unique molecular identifiers, which served to reduce PCR and sequencing biases. Roughly 500,000 cDNA molecules were obtained from about 1 to 10 million T cells. TCRdb ran MiXCR on the PCR reads and lists one entry per CDR3 protein. The data show 750,000 to 900,000 distinct CDR3 sequences, about 45% seen once. The chain is built from TRBV12-3 or TRBV12-4 and TRBJ2-1, with 10 nucleotides matching TRBD1. Sequencing used blood. This clonotype originated in a girl between 10 and 17 years old with multiple sclerosis. In DNA, the CDR3 is TGTGCCAGCAGGAGTAGAGGACAGGGGGGAAATGAACAGTTCTTC. Amino acid sequence: CASRSRGQGGNEQFF.